This T cell receptor (beta chain) appears in the sequencing data of a study of early T cells in non-severe SARS-CoV-2 infection. Overall study: Bulk RNA taken from unsorted whole blood was sequenced, leaving chains unpaired.

A note on this clonotype: Its antigen is still unknown.

General study findings and limits: CD4 and private specificities were missed by VDJdb matching, which favored anti-spike CD8 responses.

The CDR3 totals 15 residues. The trim removed 1 base at V and 8 bases at J, leaving 6 bases unmatched. Germline values: CDR1 SGHAT, CDR2 FQNNGV. Unique molecular identifiers tagged individual cDNA molecules. MiXCR, run by TCRdb on the 5' RACE reads, gives a single entry per CDR3 protein. The top ten clones hold 3.5% to 5.5% of a sample with approximately 71,000 distinct CDR3 sequences, about 12% of them seen once. The clonotype was recovered from an adult who was a healthcare worker with PCR-confirmed SARS-CoV-2 infection or an uninfected control (not recorded which). This chain links TRBV11-2 with TRBJ2-7; TRBD1 aligns across 12 bases. The sequenced sample consisted of whole blood. The CDR3 sequence is CASSLALGTGGQQYF. The CDR3 DNA sequence: TGTGCCAGCAGCTTAGCCCTAGGGACAGGGGGCCAGCAGTACTTC.